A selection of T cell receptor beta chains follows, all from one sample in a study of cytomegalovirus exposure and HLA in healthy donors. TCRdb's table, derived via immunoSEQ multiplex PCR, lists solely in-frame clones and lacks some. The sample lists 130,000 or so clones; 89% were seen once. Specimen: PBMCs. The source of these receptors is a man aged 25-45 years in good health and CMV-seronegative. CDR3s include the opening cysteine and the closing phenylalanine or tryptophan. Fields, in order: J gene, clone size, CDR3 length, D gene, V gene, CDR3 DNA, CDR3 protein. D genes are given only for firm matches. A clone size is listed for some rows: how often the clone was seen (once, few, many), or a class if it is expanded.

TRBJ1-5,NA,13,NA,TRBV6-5,TGTGCCAGCAGCCTCGACAGTTATCAGCCCCAGCATTTT,CASSLDSYQPQHF
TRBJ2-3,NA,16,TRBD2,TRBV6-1,TGTGCCAGCAGTGAAACTAGCGGGGGGGCCAAAGATACGCAGTATTTT,CASSETSGGAKDTQYF
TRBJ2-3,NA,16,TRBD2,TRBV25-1,TGTGCCAGCAGCCAACAAGGCGGGGGGGCCAGGGATACGCAGTATTTT,CASSQQGGGARDTQYF
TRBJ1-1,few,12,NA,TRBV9,TGTGCCAGCGATGGCTGGAACACTGAAGCTTTCTTT,CASDGWNTEAFF
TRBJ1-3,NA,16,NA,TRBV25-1,TGTGCCAGCAGTGAAAAATACGCGGACTCTGGAAACACCATATATTTT,CASSEKYADSGNTIYF
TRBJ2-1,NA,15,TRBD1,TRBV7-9,TGTGCCAGTCCTAGCCGGGACAGGGGGCGGGATGAGCAGTTCTTC,CASPSRDRGRDEQFF
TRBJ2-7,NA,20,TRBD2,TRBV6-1,TGTGCCAGCAGTGAAGCTCGGACGGCCCTACTAGCGGGGGGAATCTACGAGCAGTACTTC,CASSEARTALLAGGIYEQYF
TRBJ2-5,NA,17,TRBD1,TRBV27,TGTGCCAGCAGTTTCCTCCAACCGGGACAGGGTAGAGAGACCCAGTACTTC,CASSFLQPGQGRETQYF
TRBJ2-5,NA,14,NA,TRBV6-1,TGTGCCAGCAGTGAAGGGTTAGAGGAAGAGACCCAGTACTTC,CASSEGLEEETQYF
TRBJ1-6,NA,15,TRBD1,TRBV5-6,TGTGCCAGCAGCTTGGGGACAGGGGGGTATTCACCCCTCCACTTT,CASSLGTGGYSPLHF
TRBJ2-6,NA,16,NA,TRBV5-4,TGTGCCAGCAGCTTGCCGGGGAGGTCTGGGGCCAACGTCCTGACTTTC,CASSLPGRSGANVLTF
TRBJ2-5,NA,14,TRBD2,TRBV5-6,TGTGCCAGCACCTGGGGGGGTCGAGGGAAGACCCAGTACTTC,CASTWGGRGKTQYF
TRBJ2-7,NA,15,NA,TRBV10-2,TGCGCCAGCAGTGAGTGGGGCAGGGGAAGCTACGAGCAGTACTTC,CASSEWGRGSYEQYF
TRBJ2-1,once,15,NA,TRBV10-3,TGTGCCATCAGTGAGTCAGAAGGGGTTGGCAATGAGCAGTTCTTC,CAISESEGVGNEQFF
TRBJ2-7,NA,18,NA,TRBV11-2,TGTGCCAGCAGCGCAGTGAGGCCAGGCCAGGGAAAGTCCTACGAGCAGTACTTC,CASSAVRPGQGKSYEQYF
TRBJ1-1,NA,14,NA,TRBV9,TGTGCCAGCAGCCCCCGGACAGCGAACACTGAAGCTTTCTTT,CASSPRTANTEAFF
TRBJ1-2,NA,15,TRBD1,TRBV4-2,TGTGCCAGCAGCCAAGCTCGGGGGACAGCCTATGGCTACACCTTC,CASSQARGTAYGYTF
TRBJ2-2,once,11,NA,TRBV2,TGTGCCAGCAGCGTCACAGAAGGGCTGTTTTTT,CASSVTEGLFF
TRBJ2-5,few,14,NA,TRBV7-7,TGTGCCAGCAGCTTATTGGGAGGGGGGAAGACCCAGTACTTC,CASSLLGGGKTQYF
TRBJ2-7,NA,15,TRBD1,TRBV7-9,TGTGCCAGCAGCTTGGGGCAGGGGGCGATCTACGAGCAGTACTTC,CASSLGQGAIYEQYF
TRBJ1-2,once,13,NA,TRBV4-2,TGTGCCAGCAGCCAACCGGGGGAGCTTGGCTACACCTTC,CASSQPGELGYTF
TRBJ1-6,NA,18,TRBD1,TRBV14,TGTGCCAGCAGCCAGCAGGGAAGGAGGGGGCTCTATAATTCACCCCTCCACTTT,CASSQQGRRGLYNSPLHF
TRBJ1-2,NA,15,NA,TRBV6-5,TGTGCCAGCAGCCGGTCGGGAGGTTCTGCCTATGGCTACACCTTC,CASSRSGGSAYGYTF
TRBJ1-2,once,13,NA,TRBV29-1,TGCAGCGTTGAGGATGAGGACACCTATGGCTACACCTTC,CSVEDEDTYGYTF
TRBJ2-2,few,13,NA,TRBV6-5,TGTGCCAGCAGGCGGGTTTACACCGGGGAGCTGTTTTTT,CASRRVYTGELFF
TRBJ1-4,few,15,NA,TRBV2,TGTGCCAGCAGTGAAGCGCTTCGCAGTAATGAAAAACTGTTTTTT,CASSEALRSNEKLFF
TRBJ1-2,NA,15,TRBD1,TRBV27,TGTGCCAGCAGTTCATACAGGGGGCAGAACTATGGCTACACCTTC,CASSSYRGQNYGYTF
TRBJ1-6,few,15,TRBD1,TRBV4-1,TGCGCCAGCAGCTCATACAGGGGTAAAGATTCACCCCTCCACTTT,CASSSYRGKDSPLHF